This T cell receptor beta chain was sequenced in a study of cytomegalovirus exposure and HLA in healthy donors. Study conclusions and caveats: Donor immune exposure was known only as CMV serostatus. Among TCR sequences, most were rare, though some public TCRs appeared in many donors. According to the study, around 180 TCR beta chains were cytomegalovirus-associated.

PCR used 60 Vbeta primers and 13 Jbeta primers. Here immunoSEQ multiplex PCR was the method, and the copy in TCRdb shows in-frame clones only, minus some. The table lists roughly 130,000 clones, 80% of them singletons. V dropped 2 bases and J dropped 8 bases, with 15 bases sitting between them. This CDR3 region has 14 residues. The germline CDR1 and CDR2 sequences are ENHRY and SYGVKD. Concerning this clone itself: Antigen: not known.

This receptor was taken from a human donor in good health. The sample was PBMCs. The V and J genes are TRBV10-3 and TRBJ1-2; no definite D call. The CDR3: CAISETTEREGYTF. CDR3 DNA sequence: TGTGCCATCAGTGAGACGACGGAGAGAGAGGGCTACACCTTC.